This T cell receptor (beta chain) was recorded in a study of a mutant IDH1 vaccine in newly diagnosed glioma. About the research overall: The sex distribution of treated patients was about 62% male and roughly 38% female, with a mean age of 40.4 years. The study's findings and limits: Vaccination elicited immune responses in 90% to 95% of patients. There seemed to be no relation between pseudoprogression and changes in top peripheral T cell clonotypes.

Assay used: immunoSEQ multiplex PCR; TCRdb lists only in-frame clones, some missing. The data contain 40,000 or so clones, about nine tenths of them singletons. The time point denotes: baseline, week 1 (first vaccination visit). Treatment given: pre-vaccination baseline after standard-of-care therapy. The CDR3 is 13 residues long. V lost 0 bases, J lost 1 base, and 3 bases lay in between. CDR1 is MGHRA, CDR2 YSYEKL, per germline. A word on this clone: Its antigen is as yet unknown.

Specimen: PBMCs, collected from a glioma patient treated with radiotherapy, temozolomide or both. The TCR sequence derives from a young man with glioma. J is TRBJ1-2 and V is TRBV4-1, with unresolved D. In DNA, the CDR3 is TGCGCCAGCAGCCAAGACCATAACTATGGCTACACCTTC. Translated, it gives CASSQDHNYGYTF.